This T cell receptor (beta chain) comes out of a study of patients and donors after allogeneic stem cell transplantation. TCRdb re-called the RT-PCR reads with MiXCR, one entry per CDR3 protein. The sample lists about 110,000 distinct CDR3 sequences; approximately 40% were seen once. V was shortened by 4 bases and J by 5 bases, with 17 bases between the two germline ends. The CDR3 loop spans 15 amino acids. Germline V gene data show CDR1 as SEHNR and CDR2 as FQNEAQ (reference sequence). The rearrangement uses TRBV7-9 and TRBJ1-1; possible D gene TRBD1, 6 bases. The TCR originated in a human donor who was either an allogeneic HSCT recipient or a stem cell or donor lymphocyte infusion donor (not recorded which). It is not recorded whose cells these are; they may come from a transplant donor. The sequenced sample consisted of blood, either unsorted or a sorted T cell fraction (not recorded which). CDR3 nucleotides: TGTGCCAGCAGCTCCGGTAGTGGGGGGCAAACTGAAGCTTTCTTT. Translated, it gives CASSSGSGGQTEAFF.